This T cell receptor beta chain was sequenced in a study of type 1 and type 2 diabetes patients. Study-wide results and limits: Age and gender were not matched between study groups. Some T1D-only expanded clones might appear in more T2D or control samples.

Trimming stripped 0 bases from V and 3 bases from J, with 15 bases between. The CDR3 has 16 residues. Per the germline V gene, CDR1 is SGHDN and CDR2 is FVKESK. PCR was run on genomic DNA. The TCR beta CDR3 region was amplified using 30 forward and 13 reverse primers. TCRdb used MiXCR to reprocess the multiplex PCR reads, holding one entry per CDR3 protein. The sample consists of 250,000 or so distinct CDR3 sequences, more than 45% of them appearing once. In regard to this clonotype: Its specificity is unknown.

This chain uses TRBV14 with TRBJ2-7, with a possible D match to TRBD2 (5 bases). This TCR was sampled from a man aged 18 to 30 with type 2 diabetes. The sequencing input was peripheral blood mononuclear cells (PBMCs). CDR3 in DNA: TGTGCCAGCAGCCAAGAGGGCCTAGTGGGAGTCTACGAGCAGTACTTC. Translation gives CASSQEGLVGVYEQYF.